Each of the 22 T cell receptor beta chains below was sequenced from the same sample in a study of graft-versus-host responses after intestinal transplantation. Graft tissue processing released intraepithelial and lamina propria lymphocytes. Produced via immunoSEQ multiplex PCR; TCRdb's table is partial and in-frame only. The sample lists thousands of clones, 55% to 70% occurring once. This material consisted of ileum tissue, taken approximately 8 months after intestinal transplantation. The receptor set was obtained from a human patient who received an intestinal transplant, so some T cells may come from the graft donor.

The rearrangement joins TRBV2 to TRBJ2-4; a possible D gene is TRBD2 (6 bases). The germline CDR1 and CDR2 sequences are SNHLY and FYNNEI. The CDR3 spans 15 residues. V lost 4 bases, J lost 3 bases, and 13 bases lay in between. CDR3 DNA sequence: TGTGCCAGCAGTGGTCCGGGGGTTGGCAAAAACATTCAGTACTTC. Its translation: CASSGPGVGKNIQYF.

In its sample, this clone was seen once. V and J are TRBV7-7 and TRBJ2-7; possibly TRBD1 or TRBD2 for D (5 bases each). This CDR3 is built from 13 residues. Per the germline V gene, CDR1 is SSHAT and CDR2 is FNYEAQ (reference sequence). The CDR3: CASSRNLGDEQYV. CDR3 sequence (DNA): TGTGCTAGCAGCCGTAATCTGGGGGACGAGCAGTACGTC.

This chain connects TRBV7-8 to TRBJ2-1, with a possible D match to TRBD2 (6 bases). The CDR3 spans 14 residues. Between the trimmed V and J ends, which lost 2 bases and 2 bases, there was a span of 7 bases. Germline-derived CDR1 and CDR2 are SGHVS and FQNEAQ. CDR3 in DNA: TGTGCCAGCAGCTTAAGCGGGCCCTACAATGAGCAGTTCTTC. It specifies CASSLSGPYNEQFF.

The V gene is TRBV6-1, the J gene TRBJ1-2; unclear D gene. V was cut by 7 bases and J by 4 bases, with 13 bases left in between. The CDR3 is made up of 13 amino acids. Germline lookup yields CDR1 MNHNS and CDR2 SASEGT. CDR3 DNA sequence: TGTGCCAGCAACGCCAGATTGTCCTATGGCTACACCTTC. This sequence encodes CASNARLSYGYTF.

The chain carries TRBV5-5 and TRBJ1-2, with TRBD1 as a possible D gene (6 bases). V dropped 4 bases and J dropped 7 bases, with 14 bases sitting between them. Germline lookup yields CDR1 SGHKS and CDR2 YYEKEE (reference sequence). CDR3 length: 13 amino acids. The CDR3: CASSRGYGIGYTF. DNA for the CDR3: TGTGCCAGCAGCAGGGGGTACGGCATTGGCTACACCTTC.

This clone was observed a few times. This chain joins TRBV19 and TRBJ2-3, with no clear D. The CDR3 is 14 amino acids. With 5 bases removed from V and 1 base from J, the gap between germline ends came to 10 bases. Germline loops: CDR1 LNHDA, CDR2 SQIVND (reference sequence). Here the CDR3 reads CASSPSSGTDTQYF. CDR3 DNA sequence: TGTGCCAGTAGTCCCAGCAGCGGCACAGATACGCAGTATTTT.

This clone has only one observation. The chain links TRBV27 to TRBJ2-1, with 7 positions matching TRBD2. Germline trimming cut 8 bases from V and 3 bases from J; bases unmatched to any gene: 4. Germline V gene lookup returns CDR1 MNHEY and CDR2 SMNVEV (reference sequence). The CDR3 sequence is 13 residues long. The CDR3 here is CASLGLDYNEQFF. The CDR3 coding sequence is TGTGCCAGCCTCGGACTAGACTACAATGAGCAGTTCTTC.

In nucleotides, the CDR3 is TGTGCCAGCAGCTTAGCCGATGGAGGCGGGAATTCACCCCTCCACTTT. Protein: CASSLADGGGNSPLHF. The chain recombines TRBV5-6 with TRBJ1-6; D is unresolved. The CDR3 is 16 residues long. The germline gives CDR1 SGHDT, CDR2 YYEEEE. Trimming cost V 2 bases and J 7 bases, with 16 bases left between them.

This clone is categorized as large (0.1 to 1%). V and J are TRBV2 and TRBJ1-2; 7 nucleotides match TRBD1. The trim removed 5 bases at V and 4 bases at J, leaving 10 bases unmatched. There are 15 residues in the CDR3. Per germline, CDR1 SNHLY and CDR2 FYNNEI. Written as DNA, the CDR3 is TGTGCCAGCAGTTTAGCAACAGGGGAATCCTATGGCTACACCTTC. This sequence encodes CASSLATGESYGYTF.

The gene calls are TRBV10-3 and TRBJ2-5; D is possibly TRBD1 (6 bases). Per germline, CDR1 ENHRY and CDR2 SYGVKD. Deletions cut 6 bases from V and 1 base from J, with 9 bases between. The CDR3 has 13 amino acids. CDR3 coding DNA: TGTGCCATCAGCCAGGGGCCCCAAGAGACCCAGTACTTC. Translation gives CAISQGPQETQYF.

V and J are TRBV19 and TRBJ1-2, with 8 nucleotides matching TRBD1. Trimming removed 7 bases from V and 7 bases from J; junction bases left unmatched: 5. Germline V lookup: CDR1 LNHDA, CDR2 SQIVND (reference sequence). CDR3 length equals 12 residues. The CDR3 is CASNGQGFGYTF. In DNA form, the CDR3 reads TGTGCCAGTAATGGACAGGGTTTTGGCTACACCTTC.

J is TRBJ1-6 and V is TRBV28; maybe TRBD1 (5 bases). Trimming cost V 8 bases and J 1 base, with 15 bases left between them. CDR3 length equals 16 residues. Germline CDR1 reads MDHEN; CDR2 reads SYDVKM. CDR3: CASGGTVQSYNSPLHF. CDR3 in DNA: TGTGCCAGCGGCGGGACCGTTCAGTCCTATAATTCACCCCTCCACTTT.

The chain employs TRBV2 and TRBJ2-1, with 8 bases identical to TRBD2. Germline V lookup: CDR1 SNHLY, CDR2 FYNNEI. This CDR3 has 15 amino acids. Trimming at V came to 3 bases and at J to 5 bases, leaving 6 bases not matched to a gene. This chain's CDR3 is CASSDERGYNNEQFF. The CDR3 nucleotides are TGTGCCAGCAGTGACGAGCGGGGGTATAACAATGAGCAGTTCTTC.

The chain links TRBV27 to TRBJ1-5; maybe TRBD1 (6 bases). V was clipped by 6 bases and J by 3 bases, with 9 bases between them. CDR3 length equals 13 residues. Per the germline V gene, CDR1 is MNHEY and CDR2 is SMNVEV (reference sequence). CDR3 nucleotides: TGTGCCAGCAGAGGGGGATCCAATCAGCCCCAGCATTTT. It encodes CASRGGSNQPQHF.

The V call is TRBV7-2, the J call TRBJ2-3; perhaps D is TRBD1 or TRBD2 (6 bases each). The CDR3 loop spans 14 amino acids. Germline V CDR1 and CDR2: SGHTA, FQGNSA. V lost 6 bases, J lost 6 bases, and 16 bases lay in between. CDR3 sequence (DNA): TGTGCCAGCAGACGGCAAAGGGGGGCGGATACGCAGTATTTT. It yields the protein CASRRQRGADTQYF. Supplemented by reference TRBV7-2 and TRBJ2-3, the full variable domain reads GAGVSQSPSNKVTEKGKDVELRCDPISGHTALYWYRQSLGQGLEFLIYFQGNSAPDKSGLPSDRFSAERTGGSVSTLTIQRTQQEDSAVYLCASRRQRGADTQYFGPGTRLTVL.

The chain has TRBV6-6 and TRBJ2-1; D possibly corresponds to TRBD2 (5 bases). Germline V gene data show CDR1 as MNHNY and CDR2 as SVGAGI (reference sequence). V was trimmed by 2 bases and J by 2 bases, leaving 7 bases between them. This CDR3 has 14 residues. This CDR3 is CASSYLGTYNEQFF. In DNA form, the CDR3 reads TGTGCCAGCAGTTACCTCGGGACCTACAATGAGCAGTTCTTC.

This clone was found a few times. The chain is built from TRBV7-9 and TRBJ2-3, with 13 bases aligning to TRBD2. Germline-derived CDR1 and CDR2 are SEHNR and FQNEAQ (reference sequence). This CDR3 contains 18 residues. V was clipped by 5 bases and J by 1 base; unmatched bases: 9. CDR3 coding DNA: TGTGCCAGCAGCCCCCGGCCCGGGACTAGCGGGGGCACAGATACGCAGTATTTT. As protein: CASSPRPGTSGGTDTQYF. The full variable domain, rest sourced from reference TRBV7-9 and TRBJ2-3, is DTGVSQNPRHKITKRGQNVTFRCDPISEHNRLYWYRQTLGQGPEFLTYFQNEAQLEKSRLLSDRFSAERPKGSFSTLEIQRTEQGDSAMYLCASSPRPGTSGGTDTQYFGPGTRLTVL.

V is TRBV7-2 and J is TRBJ2-2; D ambiguous. V was clipped by 1 base and J by 6 bases, with 15 bases between them. Germline CDR1 is SGHTA and CDR2 is FQGNSA. This CDR3 comprises 16 residues. The CDR3, as DNA: TGTGCCAGCAGCTTAGGGAGAACCCATTACGCCGGGGAGCTGTTTTTT. This codes for CASSLGRTHYAGELFF.

This clone has only one observation. This chain connects TRBV28 to TRBJ1-6; D call uncertain. V was shortened by 6 bases and J by 9 bases, with 9 bases between the two germline ends. The CDR3 runs to 12 residues. Per the germline V gene, CDR1 is MDHEN and CDR2 is SYDVKM. CDR3 amino acids: CASSYAGSPLHF. The CDR3 DNA reads as TGTGCCAGCAGCTACGCAGGTTCACCCCTCCACTTT.

The rearrangement links TRBV7-6 to TRBJ2-1; TRBD2 might be the D (6 bases). Trimming shortened V by 5 bases and J by 0 bases, and 17 bases separated the two germline ends. This CDR3 is built from 17 residues. Per germline, CDR1 SGHVS and CDR2 FNYEAQ. The CDR3 DNA reads TGTGCCAGCAGCCACTCATTAGCGGACAACTCCTACAATGAGCAGTTCTTC. This codes for CASSHSLADNSYNEQFF.

The genes are TRBV12-5 and TRBJ1-1; D remains unclear. The CDR3 is 15 amino acids. Per the germline V gene, CDR1 is LGHNT and CDR2 is FRNRAP. V lost 1 base and J 5 bases, leaving 14 bases between the germline ends. CDR3 residues: CASGLDQPVGTEAFF. Written as DNA, the CDR3 is TGTGCTAGTGGTTTGGACCAGCCAGTAGGGACTGAAGCTTTCTTT.

The chain couples TRBV6-4 to TRBJ2-5; D is unresolved. V lost 3 bases and J 2 bases, leaving 7 bases between the germline ends. This CDR3 has 13 residues. Germline V CDR1 and CDR2: MRHNA, SNTAGT. Written as DNA, the CDR3 is TGTGCCAGCAGTGAAGAGAATCAAGAGACCCAGTACTTC. It is translated as CASSEENQETQYF.